Shown below are 19 T cell receptor beta chains from a single sample sequenced in a study of response to subunit inactivated influenza vaccine. TCRdb fed the RT-PCR reads into MiXCR, producing one record per CDR3 protein. Here the sample spans 650,000 to 700,000 distinct CDR3 sequences, roughly 14% being singletons. The specimen comprised PBMCs from blood, sampled 11 to 12 days after vaccination. The receptors shown here come from a man over 45 who received an inactivated influenza vaccine.

This chain joins TRBV27 and TRBJ1-1; D is uncertain. The germline CDR1 and CDR2 sequences are MNHEY and SMNVEV (reference sequence). This CDR3 region has 14 residues. Deletions cut 0 bases from V and 4 bases from J, with 9 bases between. As DNA, the CDR3 is TGTGCCAGCAGTTTATCATGGCGTTTCACTGAAGCTTTCTTT. Translation: CASSLSWRFTEAFF.

This clonotype was observed many times. The J gene is TRBJ1-1, the V gene TRBV18; the D is unclear. The V end was cut by 4 bases, the J end by 4 bases, with 10 bases between. The CDR3 totals 13 residues. Germline loops: CDR1 KGHSH, CDR2 LQKENI. The DNA of the CDR3 is TGTGCCAGCTCACTAGGGTCGGGCACTGAAGCTTTCTTT. Its translation: CASSLGSGTEAFF.

A remark on this clonotype: Germline is not matched at one junction end, which may reflect a read error. The chain joins TRBV7-9 to TRBJ2-7; D uncertain. This CDR3 is 16 amino acids long. Germline values: CDR1 SEHNR, CDR2 FQNEAQ (reference sequence). CDR3 in amino acids: CASSLPPMFGSDEQYF. DNA of the CDR3: TGTGCCAGCAGCTTACCCCCGATGTTCGGCTCCGACGAGCAGTACTTC.

The rearrangement joins TRBV2 to TRBJ2-5; D uncertain. V lost 6 bases, J lost 4 bases, and 12 bases lay in between. In germline, CDR1 is SNHLY, CDR2 FYNNEI. The CDR3 length is 13 residues. The CDR3 is CASRPSGRETQYF. The CDR3 coding sequence is TGTGCCAGCAGGCCGTCGGGCCGAGAGACCCAGTACTTC. The full variable domain, in which reference TRBV2 and TRBJ2-5 provide the parts outside the CDR3, is EPEVTQTPSHQVTQMGQEVILRCVPISNHLYFYWYRQILGQKVEFLVSFYNNEISEKSEIFDDQFSVERPDGSNFTLKIRSTKLEDSAMYFCASRPSGRETQYFGPGTRLLVL.

In this sample, this clonotype turned up a few times. This sequence joins TRBV11-2 and TRBJ2-6; no firm D call. Germline V gene data show CDR1 as SGHAT and CDR2 as FQNNGV. V shed 1 base and J shed 4 bases, with 5 bases lying between them. The CDR3 spans 14 residues. The chain's CDR3 is CASSLAWGANVLTF. CDR3 in DNA: TGTGCCAGCAGCTTAGCATGGGGGGCCAACGTCCTGACTTTC.

This clonotype was seen only a few times. The chain carries TRBV4-3 and TRBJ1-6; D may be TRBD1 (6 bases). Germline V gene sequence: CDR1 LGHNA, CDR2 YSLEER. The germline V and J ends were trimmed by 4 bases and 7 bases, with 17 bases remaining between them. The CDR3 has 16 amino acids. CDR3 protein: CASSRVRGFENSPLHF. In DNA, the CDR3 is TGCGCCAGCAGCCGAGTCAGGGGTTTCGAGAATTCACCCCTCCACTTT.

This clonotype appeared many times. The chain has TRBV29-1 and TRBJ2-7; the match to TRBD2 covers 10 bases. V trimming: 6 bases; J trimming: 4 bases; junction bases outside the gene matches: 6. Germline assignment: CDR1 SQVTM and CDR2 ANQGSEA. This CDR3 spans 13 amino acids. CDR3 in amino acids: CSVNSGGSYEQYF. The CDR3 coding sequence is TGCAGCGTCAATAGCGGGGGGTCTTACGAGCAGTACTTC.

The V gene is TRBV30, the J gene TRBJ1-5; 9 bases are shared with TRBD1. The ends lost 5 bases at V and 0 bases at J; junction bases unmatched: 5. Germline lookup yields CDR1 GTSNPN and CDR2 SVGIG (reference sequence). CDR3 size: 15 residues. The CDR3: CAWATGGNSNQPQHF. In DNA form, the CDR3 reads TGTGCCTGGGCGACAGGGGGGAATAGCAATCAGCCCCAGCATTTT.

The chain links TRBV28 to TRBJ1-2; possibly TRBD1 for D (6 bases). The CDR3 has 15 amino acids. V was shortened by 3 bases and J by 5 bases, with 16 bases between the two germline ends. The germline V gene has CDR1 MDHEN and CDR2 SYDVKM. The CDR3 region is CASSFSGASSYGYTF. CDR3 DNA sequence: TGTGCCAGCAGTTTTTCGGGGGCCTCGTCGTATGGCTACACCTTC.

The CDR3 sequence is CASSLTTSGSNTGELFF. CDR3 nucleotides: TGCGCCAGCAGCTTGACCACTAGCGGGAGTAACACCGGGGAGCTGTTTTTT. The V call is TRBV5-1, the J call TRBJ2-2; TRBD2 matches 11 bases. Germline CDR1 SGHRS, CDR2 YFSETQ. Unmatched junction bases numbered 4, after V lost 1 base and J lost 2 bases. This CDR3 has 17 residues.

The V call is TRBV10-2, the J call TRBJ2-3; 8 bases agree with TRBD2. The germline gives CDR1 WSHSY, CDR2 SAAADI. J gave up 4 bases and V 5 bases, and 8 bases lay outside the gene matches. The CDR3 contains 15 residues. The CDR3 DNA is TGCGCCAGCAGTCCGACCGGGACTAGAGCAGATACGCAGTATTTT. It translates to CASSPTGTRADTQYF.

This clonotype was counted a few times. This chain links TRBV12-3 or TRBV12-4 with TRBJ2-3; D is undetermined. The V and J ends lost 1 base and 10 bases respectively, with 9 bases between them. This CDR3 has 12 residues. Here the CDR3 DNA reads TGTGCCAGCAGTTTAGGGGAAATGGCGCAGTATTTT. Amino acids: CASSLGEMAQYF.

This clonotype was seen many times. V is TRBV29-1 and J is TRBJ2-7; D remains ambiguous. Germline-derived CDR1 and CDR2 are SQVTM and ANQGSEA. The CDR3 length is 14 residues. Trimming cost V 0 bases and J 3 bases, with 12 bases left between them. CDR3 sequence reads: CSVEDPQELYEQYF. The CDR3, as DNA: TGCAGCGTTGAAGATCCGCAGGAACTCTACGAGCAGTACTTC.

This clonotype was found many times. The chain employs TRBV12-3 or TRBV12-4 and TRBJ2-1; unclear D gene. The CDR3 spans 12 residues. V dropped 7 bases and J dropped 9 bases, with 13 bases sitting between them. The CDR3 DNA follows: TGTGCCAGCACCCCCAGAGGCTCTGAGCAGTTCTTC. Protein product: CASTPRGSEQFF.

This clonotype came up a few times. V usage is TRBV6-1 and J usage is TRBJ1-2; D is possibly TRBD1 (6 bases). CDR1 MNHNS and CDR2 SASEGT come from the germline V gene. V was cut by 2 bases and J by 6 bases, with 16 bases left in between. This CDR3 spans 15 amino acids. The CDR3 region is CASSETRGVLDGYTF. CDR3 in DNA: TGTGCCAGCAGTGAAACGAGGGGGGTCTTGGATGGCTACACCTTC.

The J gene is TRBJ2-1, the V gene TRBV12-3 or TRBV12-4, with D perhaps matching TRBD1 or TRBD2 (5 bases each). The V end was cut by 8 bases, the J end by 9 bases, with 14 bases between. This CDR3 has 12 amino acids. The DNA for the CDR3 is TGTGCCAGCGGCCAGAGGGGTATTGAGCAGTTCTTC. Encoded protein: CASGQRGIEQFF.

The chain has TRBV20-1 and TRBJ1-2, with D perhaps matching TRBD1 (5 bases). Trimming took 4 bases from V and 1 from J, leaving 16 bases between them. CDR3 length equals 15 residues. The germline gives CDR1 DFQATT, CDR2 SNEGSKA (reference sequence). DNA of the CDR3: TGCAGTGCTAACCCCGGGGGAGGGGTTAACTATGGCTACACCTTC. It specifies CSANPGGGVNYGYTF.

This clonotype turned up a few times. V is TRBV12-3 or TRBV12-4 and J is TRBJ2-2; no reliable D call. This CDR3 is 13 amino acids long. The germline V and J ends were trimmed by 3 bases and 9 bases, with 11 bases remaining between them. CDR3: CASSFSGLRELFF. The DNA for the CDR3 is TGTGCCAGCAGTTTTTCCGGGCTGAGGGAGCTGTTTTTT.

This clonotype turned up a few times. Here the CDR3 DNA reads TGTGCCACCGAGGACAGGGGTTACAATGAGCAGTTCTTC. Its translation: CATEDRGYNEQFF. The rearrangement uses TRBV10-3 and TRBJ2-1; TRBD1 matches at 9 bases. The CDR3 totals 13 residues. Germline V gene data show CDR1 as ENHRY and CDR2 as SYGVKD. V was clipped by 10 bases and J by 4 bases; unmatched bases: 5.